This section outlines one T cell receptor (beta chain) sequence together with its context. The antigen remains unidentified. One junction end disagrees with the germline gene, perhaps due to a read error. This sample stems from a study of blood T cells in healthy people across ages. Primed by a sample-barcoded 5' primer and a J-beta primer mix, a second PCR proceeded for about 6 to 12 cycles. One entry per CDR3 protein, called by TCRdb with MiXCR from the 5' RACE reads. The profile covers roughly 700,000 distinct CDR3 sequences, with roughly 25% appearing a single time and more than 8% taken by the ten largest. Germline CDR1 and CDR2: MNHEY and SMNVEV (reference sequence). The CDR3 is 13 residues long. Study-wide results and limits: TCR beta diversity correlated strongly with naive T cell percentage. The study found more naive CD4+ cells and higher diversity in long-lived than aged donors.

The same data also contributed to another study, on T cells of mothers and their children. This second report adds: Slightly higher but non-significant overlap marked related mother-child pairs versus unrelated pairs.

The TCR comes from a boy between 5 and 17 years old in good health. Input material: blood. The rearrangement joins TRBV27 to TRBJ2-5; maybe TRBD2 (5 bases). The tail of the sequence fits TRBJ2-1 better, so the J call may be wrong. The CDR3 DNA follows: TGTGTCAGCAGTATAACGGGGTCGCGGGAGCAGTTCTTC. Translating gives CVSSITGSREQFF.